This T cell receptor beta chain was obtained from a study of spatial heterogeneity in lung cancer. The time point was: sample taken at primary tumor resection. Unsorted samples of tumor, nontumor lung or frozen PBMC had their whole RNA sequenced. In its sample, this clonotype is medium-sized. This CDR3 spans 16 amino acids. V was trimmed by 1 base and J by 2 bases, leaving 13 bases between them. CDR1 is SGHTA and CDR2 is FQGNSA in the germline V gene. TCRdb reprocessed the 5' RACE reads via MiXCR and lists one record per CDR3 protein. This table has about 2,100 distinct CDR3 sequences, 7.2% appearing once.

The TCR originated in a female donor with early-stage non-small cell lung cancer. The sample consisted of normal lung tissue next to the tumor, taken at surgery. This chain uses TRBV7-2 with TRBJ2-3; D is possibly TRBD2 (5 bases). The CDR3 nucleotides read TGTGCCAGCAGCTTAGGAGGGTCGTACCTCACAGATACGCAGTATTTT. It is translated as CASSLGGSYLTDTQYF.